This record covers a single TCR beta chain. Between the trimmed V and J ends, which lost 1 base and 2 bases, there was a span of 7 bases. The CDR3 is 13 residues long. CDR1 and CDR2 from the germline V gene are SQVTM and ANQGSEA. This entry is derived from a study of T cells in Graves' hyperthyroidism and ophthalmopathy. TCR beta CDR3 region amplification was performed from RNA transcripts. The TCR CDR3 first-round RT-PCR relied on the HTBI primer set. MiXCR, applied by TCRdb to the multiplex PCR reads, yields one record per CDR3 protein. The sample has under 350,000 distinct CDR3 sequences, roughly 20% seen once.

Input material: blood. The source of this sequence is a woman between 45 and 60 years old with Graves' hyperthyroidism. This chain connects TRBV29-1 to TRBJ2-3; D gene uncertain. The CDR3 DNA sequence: TGCAGCGTTGAAGGTACCCTCACAGATACGCAGTATTTT. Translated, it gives CSVEGTLTDTQYF.